This T cell receptor beta chain is drawn from a study of cytomegalovirus exposure and HLA in healthy donors. The V segment lost 4 bases and the J segment 8 bases; nucleotides outside the gene matches: 3. The CDR3 covers 12 residues. Germline-derived CDR1 and CDR2 are SQVTM and ANQGSEA. A word on this clone: The antigen is unknown.

Study results and caveats: According to a later analysis, donors in an Asian-associated ancestry cluster reportedly had fewer N-insertions than the roughly 630-donor mean. Donors were assumed by presence/absence analyses to have roughly uniform sequencing depth.

Primers included in the PCR were 60 Vbeta and 13 Jbeta primers. The data were produced by immunoSEQ multiplex PCR, yet TCRdb's version contains in-frame clones alone and is incomplete. The data hold fewer than 130,000 clones, with about 86% observed a single time. The chain recombines TRBV29-1 with TRBJ1-4, with 8 bases matching TRBD1. This receptor was taken from a man in his forties in good health and CMV-seronegative. The sample taken for sequencing was PBMCs. The CDR3 DNA is TGCAGCGTTGCAGGGGGCGAGGAAAAACTGTTTTTT. This translates into CSVAGGEEKLFF.